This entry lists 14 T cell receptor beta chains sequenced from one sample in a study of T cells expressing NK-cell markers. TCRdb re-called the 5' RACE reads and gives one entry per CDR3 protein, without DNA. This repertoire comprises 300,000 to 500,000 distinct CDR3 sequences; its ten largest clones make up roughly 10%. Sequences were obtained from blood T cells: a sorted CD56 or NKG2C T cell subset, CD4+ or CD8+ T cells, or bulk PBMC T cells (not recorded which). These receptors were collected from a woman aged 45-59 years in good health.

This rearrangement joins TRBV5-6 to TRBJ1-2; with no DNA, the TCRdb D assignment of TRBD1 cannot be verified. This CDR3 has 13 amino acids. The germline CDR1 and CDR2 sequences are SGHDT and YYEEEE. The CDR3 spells CASSSHRGGGYTF.

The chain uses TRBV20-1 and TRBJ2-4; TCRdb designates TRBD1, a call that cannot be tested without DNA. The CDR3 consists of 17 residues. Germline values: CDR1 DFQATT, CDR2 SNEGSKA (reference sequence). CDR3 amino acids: CSARRQGAGQAKNIQYF.

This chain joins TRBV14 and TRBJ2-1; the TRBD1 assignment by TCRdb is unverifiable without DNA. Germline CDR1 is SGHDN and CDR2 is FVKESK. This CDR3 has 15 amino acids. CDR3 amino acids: CASSQRQGWRDEQFF. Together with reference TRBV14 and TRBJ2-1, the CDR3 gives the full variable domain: EAGVTQFPSHSVIEKGQTVTLRCDPISGHDNLYWYRRVMGKEIKFLLHFVKESKQDESGMPNNRFLAERTGGTYSTLKVQPAELEDSGVYFCASSQRQGWRDEQFFGPGTRLTVL.

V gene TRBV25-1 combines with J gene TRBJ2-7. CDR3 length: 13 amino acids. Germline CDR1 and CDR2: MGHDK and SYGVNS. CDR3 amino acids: CASSEVRAYEQYF.

The CDR3 reads CASSGIGQEETQYF. The rearrangement uses TRBV5-4 and TRBJ2-5; TCRdb selects TRBD1, and the lack of DNA leaves this call unchecked. The CDR3 has 14 amino acids. Germline V lookup: CDR1 SGHNT, CDR2 YYREEE (reference sequence).

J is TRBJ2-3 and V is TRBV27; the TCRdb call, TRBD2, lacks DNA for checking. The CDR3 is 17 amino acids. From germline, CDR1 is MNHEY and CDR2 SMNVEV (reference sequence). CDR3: CASSLLTSGYSTDTQYF.

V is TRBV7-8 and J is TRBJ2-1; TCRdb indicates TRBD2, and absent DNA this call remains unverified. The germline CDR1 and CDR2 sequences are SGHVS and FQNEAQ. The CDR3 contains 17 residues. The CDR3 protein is CASSLVEREGTYNEQFF.

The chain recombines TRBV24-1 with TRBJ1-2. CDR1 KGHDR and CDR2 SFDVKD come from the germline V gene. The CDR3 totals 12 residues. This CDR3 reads CATSDEVYGYTF.

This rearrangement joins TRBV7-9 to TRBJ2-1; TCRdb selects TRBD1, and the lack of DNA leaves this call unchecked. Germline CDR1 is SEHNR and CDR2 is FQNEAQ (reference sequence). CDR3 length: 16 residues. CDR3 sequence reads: CASSHTSGAHWGEQFF.

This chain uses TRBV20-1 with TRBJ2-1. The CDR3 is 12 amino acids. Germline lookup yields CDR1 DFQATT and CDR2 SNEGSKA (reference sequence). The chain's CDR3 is CSARDLRDEQFF.

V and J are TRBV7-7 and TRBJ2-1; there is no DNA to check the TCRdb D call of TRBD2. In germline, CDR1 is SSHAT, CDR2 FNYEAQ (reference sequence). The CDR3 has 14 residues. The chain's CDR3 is CASSLDTRSDEQFF.

The CDR3 sequence is CASSFDRMGYEQYF. The chain joins TRBV5-1 to TRBJ2-7. The V gene's germline CDR1 is SGHRS and CDR2 YFSETQ. The CDR3 is made up of 14 amino acids.

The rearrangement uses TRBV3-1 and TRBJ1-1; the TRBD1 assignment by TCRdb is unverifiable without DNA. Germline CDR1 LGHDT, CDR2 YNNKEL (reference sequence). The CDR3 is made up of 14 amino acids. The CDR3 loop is CASSPWGRRTEAFF.

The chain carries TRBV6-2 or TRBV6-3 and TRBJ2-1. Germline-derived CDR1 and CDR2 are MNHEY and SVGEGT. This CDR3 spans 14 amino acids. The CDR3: CASSNLPSYNEQFF.